This TCR beta chain was documented in a study of T cells after yellow fever vaccination. Findings and limits, study-wide: It was the secondary response that reached its peak faster, day 5 versus 15, but it was weaker. Clonotypes appearing in both CD4 and CD8 compartments existed, and their share was small. At around 95% for CD4 and almost 90% for CD8, most primary-vaccination clones showed up again after the booster.

Looked up from germline, CDR1 is SEHNR and CDR2 is FQNEAQ (reference sequence). The CDR3 covers 15 residues. The V gene end was trimmed by 4 bases and the J gene end by 6 bases; junction bases not matched to a gene: 8. TCRdb itself ran the 5' RACE reads through MiXCR, one entry per CDR3 protein. The sample lists a few hundred thousand distinct CDR3 sequences; about a sixth were seen once. The table lists this clonotype with a few counts. The antigen is unknown. The clonotype was recovered from a man younger than 30 who received the YFV17D yellow fever vaccine. The genes are TRBV7-9 and TRBJ2-1, with TRBD1 identical over 8 bases. This material consisted of PBMCs, taken roughly 5 days after the first yellow fever vaccination. CDR3 sequence reads: CASSSQGASGNEQFF. The CDR3 coding sequence is TGTGCCAGCAGCTCCCAGGGGGCTTCGGGCAATGAGCAGTTCTTC.